These 8 T cell receptor beta chains were sequenced from one sample in a study of T-cell memory formation after mild COVID-19 (dated by TCRdb to about 2021). To prepare the library, 5' RACE was applied. The sequencing machine was an Illumina NovaSeq 6000. TCRdb reanalyzed the raw reads on its own, using fastp at Q25 for trimming and MiXCR for clone calling, and kept in-frame beta chains. Entries that share a CDR3 protein sequence are merged under the most common genes and DNA. The sample yields about 110,000 distinct CDR3 sequences; about a sixth were counted once. Together, the top ten hold 5% to 6.5% of the sample. The specimen was PBMCs or a T cell subset sorted from them (not recorded which). All receptors derive from a man younger than 35 who had mild COVID-19 (a few samples of this study predate the infection). The sample titles of this study are shuffled in the database, so cell type and time point are left out; the donor was told from shared clones.

The J gene is TRBJ1-5, the V gene TRBV7-2; a weak D match, TRBD1 (5 bases). The CDR3 totals 15 residues. The germline CDR1 and CDR2 sequences are SGHTA and FQGNSA. Trimming took off 0 bases at V and 7 bases at J, with 13 bases between the two ends. CDR3 protein: CASSLAHLGVQPQHF. Here the CDR3 DNA reads TGTGCCAGCAGCTTAGCGCATCTGGGGGTACAGCCCCAGCATTTT. The whole variable domain, remainder taken from reference TRBV7-2 and TRBJ1-5, is GAGVSQSPSNKVTEKGKDVELRCDPISGHTALYWYRQSLGQGLEFLIYFQGNSAPDKSGLPSDRFSAERTGGSVSTLTIQRTQQEDSAVYLCASSLAHLGVQPQHFGDGTRLSIL.

This clonotype occurred a few times. The chain recombines TRBV6-1 with TRBJ2-7; possible D gene TRBD2, 5 bases. Germline V lookup: CDR1 MNHNS, CDR2 SASEGT. The CDR3 consists of 12 residues. V was cut by 4 bases and J by 4 bases, with 8 bases left in between. The CDR3 DNA is TGTGCCAGCAGTGTTTCGGGGTACGAGCAGTACTTC. Translation: CASSVSGYEQYF.

In its sample, this clonotype was seen a few times. V and J are TRBV5-6 and TRBJ2-7; D possibly matches TRBD1 or TRBD2 (6 bases each). The CDR3 runs to 14 residues. Germline lookup yields CDR1 SGHDT and CDR2 YYEEEE. The ends were cut back, 2 bases at V and 7 bases at J, with 16 bases in the middle. The CDR3 DNA reads as TGTGCCAGCAGCTTTCGGGGGCCCTGGGGAGAGCAGTACGTC. Protein sequence: CASSFRGPWGEQYV.

This chain joins TRBV4-2 and TRBJ2-2, with a tentative D call TRBD2 (6 bases). With 0 bases removed from V and 2 bases from J, the gap between germline ends came to 10 bases. There are 16 residues in the CDR3. The germline V gene encodes CDR1 LGHNA and CDR2 YNFKEQ. Written as DNA, the CDR3 is TGTGCCAGCAGCCAAGACGCGGGACGTAACACCGGGGAGCTGTTTTTT. It yields the protein CASSQDAGRNTGELFF.

The chain has TRBV11-2 and TRBJ2-3; possibly TRBD1 or TRBD2 for D (5 bases each). Per the germline V gene, CDR1 is SGHAT and CDR2 is FQNNGV. The CDR3 sequence is 16 residues long. V lost 5 bases and J 2 bases, leaving 17 bases between the germline ends. CDR3 sequence reads: CASSRGADTLTDTQYF. Written as DNA, the CDR3 is TGTGCCAGCAGCCGAGGGGCGGATACTCTCACAGATACGCAGTATTTT.

This clonotype was observed a few times. The chain has TRBV28 and TRBJ2-3, with D tentatively TRBD1 or TRBD2 (5 bases each). There are 13 residues in the CDR3. The V and J ends lost 7 bases and 8 bases respectively, with 16 bases between them. Germline CDR1 is MDHEN and CDR2 is SYDVKM. The CDR3 here is CASTHSGTFTQYF. The DNA of the CDR3 is TGTGCCAGCACCCATTCCGGGACCTTTACGCAGTATTTT. Full variable domain (rest looked up from reference TRBV28 and TRBJ2-3): DVKVTQSSRYLVKRTGEKVFLECVQDMDHENMFWYRQDPGLGLRLIYFSYDVKMKEKGDIPEGYSVSREKKERFSLILESASTNQTSMYLCASTHSGTFTQYFGPGTRLTVL.

The J gene is TRBJ2-3, the V gene TRBV5-1, with 12 bases lining up with TRBD2. Trimming removed 0 bases from V and 0 bases from J; junction bases left unmatched: 2. This CDR3 contains 17 residues. Germline V CDR1 and CDR2: SGHRS, YFSETQ. CDR3 protein: CASSLVTSGGSTDTQYF. The CDR3 coding sequence is TGCGCCAGCAGCTTGGTGACTAGCGGGGGCAGCACAGATACGCAGTATTTT.

The V and J genes are TRBV20-1 and TRBJ2-4; D gene uncertain. In germline, CDR1 is DFQATT, CDR2 SNEGSKA (reference sequence). Trimming pared 6 bases from V and 1 base from J, leaving 19 bases between. This CDR3 has 16 amino acids. The DNA for the CDR3 is TGCAGTGCAACCGTCGGGCCAGGAGCGGCCAAAAACATTCAGTACTTC. It translates to CSATVGPGAAKNIQYF.